Listed below are T cell receptor beta chains from one sample, sequenced in a study of T cells in Graves' hyperthyroidism and ophthalmopathy. Via MiXCR, TCRdb re-called the multiplex PCR reads, giving one row per CDR3 protein. In the table there are about 600,000 distinct CDR3 sequences, 14% of which are singletons. Sequencing was done on a sample of blood. These receptors were obtained from a woman in her fifties or sixties with Graves' ophthalmopathy. CDR3s leave out the opening cysteine and the closing phenylalanine or tryptophan.

TRBJ2-3	TRBV3-2	ASSQGVSGPSTDTQY
TRBJ2-5	TRBV6-2/TRBV6-3	ASTRDRGHQETQY
TRBJ1-1	TRBV9	ASSFRSTEAF
TRBJ2-7	TRBV12-5	ASGLGQDYPREQY
TRBJ1-1	TRBV30	AWSFRSDTEAF
TRBJ2-5	TRBV19	ASSIETGGDETQY
TRBJ1-4	TRBV14	ASSQVLATNEKLF
TRBJ1-1	TRBV5-1	ASSLRVQPTEAF
TRBJ2-5	TRBV5-8	ASSPGGRGGSETQY
TRBJ2-7	TRBV27	ASSLSRLATYEQY
TRBJ1-5	TRBV27	ASRILSLGQGGGGGNQPQH
TRBJ2-2	TRBV28	ASSLFGVSGELF
TRBJ2-3	TRBV15	ATSRAGTNQHQY
TRBJ2-5	TRBV27	ASSHGTGRKTQY
TRBJ2-5	TRBV7-2	ASSLLAGGDQGTQY
TRBJ2-1	TRBV29-1	SVIQGSDEQF
TRBJ2-1	TRBV7-3	ASSLSWLAGGGEQF
TRBJ1-2	TRBV28	ASSLYTQALEVGGYT
TRBJ1-2	TRBV16	ASSPPLARDDGYT
TRBJ2-7	TRBV28	ASRPRTRGYEQY
TRBJ2-1	TRBV4-1	ASSQKGEQF
TRBJ1-2	TRBV10-3	AISYDRANYGYT
TRBJ2-1	TRBV7-8	ASSLRGLGFDEQF
TRBJ1-5	TRBV20-1	SARGLGQTYSNQPQH
TRBJ2-3	TRBV7-9	ASSRTSGFVAQY
TRBJ2-7	TRBV6-2/TRBV6-3	ASSYADYLNEQY
TRBJ1-2	TRBV2	ASTPRPIDYGYT
TRBJ1-2	TRBV6-2/TRBV6-3	ASSGPGQHYGYT
TRBJ2-2	TRBV5-1	ASTADTPGPNTGELF
TRBJ1-1	TRBV5-1	ASRPPGGAGTEAF
TRBJ1-2	TRBV28	ASSVAGSGYT
TRBJ2-1	TRBV20-1	SARVSGSHNEQF
TRBJ2-3	TRBV24-1	ATSDSPLGYTDTQY
TRBJ2-5	TRBV28	ASSTRQGIGETQY
TRBJ2-6	TRBV12-3/TRBV12-4	ASSLVSGPRAGGANVLT
TRBJ2-3	TRBV6-1	ASSHRRLGQRQDTQY
TRBJ2-2	TRBV6-2/TRBV6-3	ASSKTGFGSSTSSNTGELF
TRBJ2-1	TRBV7-2	ASSQGGQHNNEQF